The T cell receptor beta chain under discussion was sequenced for a study of radiotherapy plus CTLA-4 blockade in lung cancer. Trimming shortened V by 5 bases and J by 2 bases, and 15 bases separated the two germline ends. The germline V gene encodes CDR1 LNHDA and CDR2 SQIVND (reference sequence). The CDR3 sequence is 15 residues long. Sequencing was performed with immunoSEQ multiplex PCR; in TCRdb, only in-frame clones are kept and a portion is missing. The sample yields 53,000 or so clones, around 76% seen once. This clonotype was obtained from a human donor with non-small cell lung cancer who had stable disease on radiotherapy plus ipilimumab. The sample consisted of peripheral blood, taken from a patient treated with radiotherapy plus ipilimumab. The gene calls are TRBV19 and TRBJ1-2, with D possibly matching TRBD1 (6 bases). The CDR3 coding sequence is TGTGCCAGTAGTCTACACACAGGGACGAACTATGGCTACACCTTC. Translating it yields CASSLHTGTNYGYTF.